This T cell receptor beta chain was found in a study of OX40 agonist ivuxolimab in advanced cancers. Background on the study: Treatment received earlier with anti-PD-1, anti-PD-L1 or anti-CTLA-4 agents was allowed, and around 40% had some. Three partial responders included one hepatocellular carcinoma patient and two cutaneous melanoma patients. Study-level results: Relative to CD4+, CD8+ T cells held more expanded clones on average.

This clone was detected only once. The antigen is not known. Sequenced by immunoSEQ multiplex PCR; TCRdb stores in-frame clones only, minus some. The table records more than 75,000 clones, approximately 91% of them present only once. The CDR3 totals 15 residues. The germline V and J ends were trimmed by 4 bases and 0 bases, with 10 bases remaining between them. Looked up from germline, CDR1 is SNHLY and CDR2 is FYNNEI. Sequenced here: CD4+ or CD8+ T cells sorted from blood, sampled in a trial of the OX40 agonist ivuxolimab. The source of this sequence is an adult with an advanced solid tumor such as melanoma, head and neck, liver or kidney cancer. V usage is TRBV2 and J usage is TRBJ2-4; TRBD1 might be the D (6 bases). The DNA for the CDR3 is TGTGCCAGCAGTGCAGGGGCCCTAGCCAAAAACATTCAGTACTTC. Amino acids: CASSAGALAKNIQYF.